The present T cell receptor beta chain was sequenced within a study of blood T cell repertoires in COVID-19. About the study: Specimens from acute and convalescent COVID-19 originated in the United States, Italy and Spain. Nucleic acid was either cDNA or gDNA, and it came from T cells, B-cell-depleted T cells, or PBMCs.

Study processing details: Scientists estimated how many nucleated cells there were by amplifying reference gene primers. Repertoires were generated with immunoSEQ multiplex PCR, while TCRdb's copy carries only in-frame clones and drops some. Clone size and V and J calls were adopted from that table, with D and trimming inferred from the DNA. The repertoire holds approximately 220,000 clones, with over 70% as singletons. The CDR3 runs 17 residues. Trimming at V came to 1 base and at J to 6 bases, leaving 9 bases not matched to a gene. The germline V gene encodes CDR1 LGHDT and CDR2 YNNKEL (reference sequence).

Sequencing was carried out using peripheral blood. This chain links TRBV3-1 (or the pseudogene TRBV3-2) with TRBJ2-3; TRBD2 matches at 11 bases. The source of this sequence is a woman aged 45-60 years with acute or convalescent COVID-19. The CDR3 nucleotides read TGTGCCAGCAGCCAAGGATGGACTAGCGGGTGGGGCGATACGCAGTATTTT. It codes for CASSQGWTSGWGDTQYF.